The 3 T cell receptor beta chains below were found in one sample sequenced in a study of Graves' ophthalmopathy and Graves' hyperthyroidism listed by TCRdb under 2018. Data came from an Illumina HiSeq 2000. For repertoire sequencing, TCR beta CDR3 regions were amplified from RNA transcripts. The first round was an RT-PCR using HTBI primers with the Qiagen OneStep RT-PCR kit, and this first round was followed by a second-round multiplex PCR, then size selection and purification. TCRdb reanalyzed the raw reads on its own, using fastp at Q25 for trimming and MiXCR for clone calling, and kept in-frame beta chains. Entries that share a CDR3 protein sequence are merged under the most common genes and DNA. A total of hundreds of thousands of distinct CDR3 sequences appear in this sample, 40% of them only once. 40% to 45% of the sample is in the top ten clones. The sample consisted of peripheral blood. All receptors come from an adult man with Graves' ophthalmopathy.

The chain uses TRBV7-3 and TRBJ2-5; a possible D gene is TRBD2 (6 bases). Germline assignment: CDR1 SGHTA and CDR2 FQGTGA. V was clipped by 8 bases and J by 4 bases, with 14 bases between them. The CDR3 is made up of 13 amino acids. The CDR3 loop is CASGLTGLETQYF. The CDR3 DNA reads as TGTGCCAGCGGCCTTACGGGACTAGAGACCCAGTACTTC. Supplemented by reference TRBV7-3 and TRBJ2-5, the full variable domain reads GAGVSQTPSNKVTEKGKYVELRCDPISGHTALYWYRQSLGQGPEFLIYFQGTGAADDSGLPNDRFFAVRPEGSVSTLKIQRTERGDSAVYLCASGLTGLETQYFGPGTRLLVL.

The chain carries TRBV7-9 and TRBJ1-6; D gene unclear. The CDR3 covers 12 residues. Germline CDR1 and CDR2: SEHNR and FQNEAQ (reference sequence). Trimming removed 0 bases from V and 10 bases from J, with 4 bases in between. The CDR3 is CASSLALSPLHF. The CDR3 bases are TGTGCCAGCAGCTTAGCTTTGTCACCCCTCCACTTT.

Here the CDR3 DNA reads TGTGCCAGCAGCAGAGACAGGGGGCCTTCACCCCTCCACTTT. Its translation: CASSRDRGPSPLHF. The V call is TRBV7-9, the J call TRBJ1-6, with TRBD1 matching 10 bases. Germline trimming cut 5 bases from V and 9 bases from J; bases unmatched to any gene: 4. In germline, CDR1 is SEHNR, CDR2 FQNEAQ (reference sequence). The CDR3 has 14 residues.